This T cell receptor beta chain emerged from a study of T cell repertoires in cytomegalovirus infection. Study background: CMV epitopes used comprised recently identified HLA-C-restricted ones and well-studied HLA-B-restricted ones. In public TCR beta signatures, there were indications of both CMV infection and matching HLA type.

Concerning this clonotype: Its antigen is unidentified.

TCRdb reanalysed the reads using MiXCR and keeps one entry per CDR3 protein. The repertoire consists of 750,000 to 900,000 distinct CDR3 sequences, with around 29% occurring once and the leading ten covering 10% to 15%. The TCR comes from a human donor in good health (CMV status not recorded). Some clones in this sample may be carry-over from other donors' samples. The specimen comprised cultured CD8+ T cells from PBMCs, sampled from culture after CMV antigen stimulation.

The CDR3 DNA reads as TGTGCCAGCAGTTCGACAGGGTCGACCTACGAGCAGTACTTC. Translated, it gives CASSSTGSTYEQYF. This chain links TRBV12-3 or TRBV12-4 with TRBJ2-7, with TRBD1 matching 7 bases. V lost 4 bases, J lost 2 bases, and 5 bases stayed unmatched. This CDR3 comprises 14 residues.